Below are 28 T cell receptor beta chains sequenced from a single sample in a study of CD8+ T cells in alopecia areata. As the sequencing template, cDNA was produced by extracting RNA and reverse transcribing it. Some clones are missing from TCRdb's copy, which holds only in-frame ones; the method was immunoSEQ multiplex PCR. The sample contains fewer than 250,000 clones, approximately 57% of which appear only once. Sample treatment: oral pan-JAK inhibitor, 5-10 mg twice daily. The sample consisted of CD4+ T cells sorted from blood, taken at week 24, from a patient treated with tofacitinib. These TCRs come from a human donor with alopecia areata.

The CDR3 is CSVASTSGGSNTQYF. Here the CDR3 DNA reads TGCAGCGTGGCTTCTACTAGCGGCGGCTCGAATACGCAGTATTTT. V is TRBV29-1 and J is TRBJ2-3; TRBD2 matches 8 bases. The CDR3 runs 15 residues. Germline lookup yields CDR1 SQVTM and CDR2 ANQGSEA. The J segment lost 7 bases and the V segment lost 6 bases, leaving 15 bases of the junction unmatched.

This chain uses TRBV30 with TRBJ2-1; D ambiguous. The ends were cut back, 3 bases at V and 9 bases at J, with 15 bases in the middle. The CDR3 is 13 amino acids. The V gene's germline CDR1 is GTSNPN and CDR2 SVGIG (reference sequence). The CDR3 nucleotides are TGTGCCTGGAGGGGTCCTAGTTGGCGTGAGCAGTTCTTC. Amino acid sequence: CAWRGPSWREQFF.

The J gene is TRBJ1-1, the V gene TRBV6-5; possible D gene TRBD1, 6 bases. This CDR3 spans 13 amino acids. Germline loops: CDR1 MNHEY, CDR2 SVGAGI. Trimming took off 8 bases at V and 1 base at J, with 11 bases between the two ends. The CDR3: CASSQGRNTEAFF. As DNA, the CDR3 is TGTGCCAGCTCACAGGGACGGAACACTGAAGCTTTCTTT.

This clone was recorded a few times. The chain uses TRBV6-6 and TRBJ2-1, with a tentative D call TRBD1 (6 bases). Trimming pared 5 bases from V and 7 bases from J, leaving 12 bases between. CDR1 is MNHNY and CDR2 is SVGAGI in the germline V gene (reference sequence). CDR3 size: 13 residues. CDR3 nucleotides: TGTGCCAGCAGTCACGACAGGAAGAATGAGCAGTTCTTC. Amino acid sequence: CASSHDRKNEQFF.

This clone has a single count. The chain has TRBV25-1 and TRBJ2-1, with TRBD2 matching over 10 bases. The V gene end was trimmed by 2 bases and the J gene end by 3 bases; junction bases not matched to a gene: 4. Germline V gene lookup returns CDR1 MGHDK and CDR2 SYGVNS. The CDR3 consists of 16 residues. CDR3 coding DNA: TGTGCCAGCAGTGAAGTCCTAGCGGGGGACTACAATGAGCAGTTCTTC. Amino acids: CASSEVLAGDYNEQFF.

The genes are TRBV9 and TRBJ1-2; D possibly corresponds to TRBD1 (6 bases). Germline loops: CDR1 SGDLS, CDR2 YYNGEE. CDR3 length equals 15 residues. Trimming took 4 bases from V and 3 from J, leaving 16 bases between them. The DNA for the CDR3 is TGTGCCAGCAGCCCCGGAGGGGGGCTTGACTATGGCTACACCTTC. Translation gives CASSPGGGLDYGYTF.

V usage is TRBV6-6 and J usage is TRBJ1-1; D remains ambiguous. The germline V and J ends were trimmed by 4 bases and 2 bases, with 11 bases remaining between them. The V gene's germline CDR1 is MNHNY and CDR2 SVGAGI (reference sequence). The CDR3 runs 14 residues. The CDR3 region has the DNA TGTGCCAGCAGTTTGGGTGCCGCAAACACTGAAGCTTTCTTT. Translation gives CASSLGAANTEAFF.

In this sample, this clone turned up a few times. The chain recombines TRBV5-1 with TRBJ1-2; D is undetermined. From germline, CDR1 is SGHRS and CDR2 YFSETQ. Trimming stripped 1 base from V and 11 bases from J, with 18 bases between. The CDR3 loop spans 14 amino acids. CDR3 sequence reads: CASSLTRNSWDYTF. In DNA form, the CDR3 reads TGCGCCAGCAGCTTGACACGTAACAGTTGGGATTACACCTTC.

This chain links TRBV30 with TRBJ1-1, with 8 nucleotides matching TRBD1. The CDR3 consists of 16 residues. Germline V gene data show CDR1 as GTSNPN and CDR2 as SVGIG (reference sequence). With 4 bases clipped from V and 0 bases from J, the junction kept 10 bases outside the gene matches. In DNA form, the CDR3 reads TGTGCCTGGAAACCCCGACAGGGGAAGATGAACACTGAAGCTTTCTTT. This gives the protein CAWKPRQGKMNTEAFF.

V is TRBV9 and J is TRBJ1-1; 7 bases align to TRBD1. The length of the CDR3 is 13 residues. V lost 3 bases and J lost 4; bases outside the gene matches: 3. Per the germline V gene, CDR1 is SGDLS and CDR2 is YYNGEE. CDR3: CASSGGQLTEAFF. DNA for the CDR3: TGTGCCAGCAGCGGGGGACAGCTCACTGAAGCTTTCTTT.

V gene TRBV29-1 combines with J gene TRBJ2-6; D is undetermined. V lost 7 bases and J 0 bases, leaving 16 bases between the germline ends. The length of the CDR3 is 16 residues. CDR1 is SQVTM and CDR2 is ANQGSEA in the germline V gene. The CDR3 region is CSAWSQTPSGANVLTF. The CDR3 DNA reads as TGCAGCGCCTGGTCGCAGACCCCCTCTGGGGCCAACGTCCTGACTTTC.

The chain couples TRBV25-1 to TRBJ2-2; TRBD2 agrees at 13 bases. Per the germline V gene, CDR1 is MGHDK and CDR2 is SYGVNS. The CDR3 is 18 residues long. After removal of 6 bases from V and 7 bases from J, the junction contained 14 bases not matched to a gene. This chain's CDR3 is CASRGYSGTSGVGGELFF. CDR3 nucleotide sequence: TGTGCCAGCAGGGGATATTCCGGGACTAGCGGGGTTGGCGGGGAGCTGTTTTTT.

This chain uses TRBV25-1 with TRBJ2-7, with D hard to call. Germline V gene data show CDR1 as MGHDK and CDR2 as SYGVNS. The V and J ends lost 4 bases and 7 bases respectively, with 11 bases between them. CDR3 length: 12 residues. This CDR3 reads CASSGRLNEQYF. The CDR3 DNA reads as TGTGCCAGCAGTGGGCGGCTCAATGAGCAGTACTTC.

V gene TRBV18 combines with J gene TRBJ2-2; 9 nucleotides align to TRBD2. Looked up from germline, CDR1 is KGHSH and CDR2 is LQKENI. Trimming at V came to 2 bases and at J to 1 base, leaving 2 bases not matched to a gene. The CDR3 loop spans 16 amino acids. CDR3 loop: CASSPILAGNTGELFF. The CDR3 DNA is TGTGCCAGCTCACCAATACTAGCGGGGAACACCGGGGAGCTGTTTTTT.

This clone was observed a few times. V gene TRBV30 combines with J gene TRBJ2-1, with 11 nucleotides matching TRBD2. The CDR3 length is 15 residues. Germline trimming cut 1 base from V and 3 bases from J; bases unmatched to any gene: 2. CDR1 and CDR2 (germline): GTSNPN, SVGIG (reference sequence). The CDR3 DNA sequence: TGTGCCTGGAGTGGACTAGCGGGGCTCTACAATGAGCAGTTCTTC. Its translation is CAWSGLAGLYNEQFF.

Only a few counts were recorded for this clone. The CDR3: CSVEVSGGSLNEQFF. The CDR3 DNA reads TGCAGCGTTGAAGTATCGGGGGGCAGTCTTAATGAGCAGTTCTTC. The rearrangement links TRBV29-1 to TRBJ2-1; tentative D call: TRBD2 (7 bases). V was trimmed by 1 base and J by 7 bases, leaving 17 bases between them. The length of the CDR3 is 15 residues. From germline, CDR1 is SQVTM and CDR2 ANQGSEA.

This clone was seen more than once but under ten times. The rearrangement links TRBV15 to TRBJ1-1; no definite D call. The CDR3 consists of 14 residues. CDR1 LNHNV and CDR2 YYDKDF come from the germline V gene (reference sequence). The V gene lost 9 bases and the J gene lost 5 bases, with 19 bases spanning the gap. CDR3 in amino acids: CATSRRELLTEAFF. In DNA form, the CDR3 reads TGTGCCACGAGTCGGAGGGAATTGTTGACTGAAGCTTTCTTT.

The rearrangement uses TRBV27 and TRBJ2-7; perhaps TRBD1 as D (6 bases). The ends were cut back, 3 bases at V and 3 bases at J, with 9 bases in the middle. This CDR3 is built from 13 residues. Germline V gives CDR1 MNHEY, CDR2 SMNVEV (reference sequence). CDR3 DNA: TGTGCCAGCAGTTTTCAGGGGTACTACGAGCAGTACTTC. It is translated as CASSFQGYYEQYF.

This clone showed up just a few times. The chain combines TRBV7-3 with TRBJ2-2; 8 bases agree with TRBD1. Germline CDR1 and CDR2: SGHTA and FQGTGA. This CDR3 has 13 residues. V lost 4 bases to trimming and J lost 7 bases; unmatched junction nucleotides: 2. CDR3 sequence: CASSSQGVGELFF. Written as DNA, the CDR3 is TGTGCCAGCAGCTCACAGGGGGTCGGGGAGCTGTTTTTT.

The chain has TRBV5-6 and TRBJ2-3; D not certain. From germline, CDR1 is SGHDT and CDR2 YYEEEE. V shed 2 bases and J shed 4 bases, with 8 bases lying between them. The CDR3 contains 13 residues. CDR3 coding DNA: TGTGCCAGCAGCTTTTCCCAGGCAGATACGCAGTATTTT. Protein product: CASSFSQADTQYF.

The chain links TRBV6-1 to TRBJ2-7; D perhaps matches TRBD1 (6 bases). V lost 5 bases and J 6 bases, leaving 14 bases between the germline ends. The CDR3 length is 13 residues. Looked up from germline, CDR1 is MNHNS and CDR2 is SASEGT. The CDR3 DNA follows: TGTGCCAGCAGTCGGGACAAGATTTTCGAGCAGTACTTC. Protein sequence: CASSRDKIFEQYF.

In regard to this clone: The junction shows a germline mismatch at one end, possibly a read error. V usage is TRBV5-1 and J usage is TRBJ2-3; 10 positions match TRBD2. There are 14 residues in the CDR3. Germline-derived CDR1 and CDR2 are SGHRS and YFSETQ. CDR3 sequence: CASSPGLASDTQYF. As DNA, the CDR3 is TGTGCCAGCAGCCCGGGACTAGCGTCAGATACGCAGTATTTT.

The chain employs TRBV5-1 and TRBJ2-5; D is unclear. Trimming cost V 4 bases and J 3 bases, with 4 bases left between them. CDR3 length: 11 amino acids. The germline gives CDR1 SGHRS, CDR2 YFSETQ. The CDR3 region is CASSNEETQYF. CDR3 coding DNA: TGCGCCAGCAGCAACGAAGAGACCCAGTACTTC.

To note about this clone: One end of the junction does not line up with germline, which may come from a read error. The rearrangement uses TRBV7-2 and TRBJ2-3, with 11 positions matching TRBD2. Germline CDR1 reads SGHTA; CDR2 reads FQGNSA. CDR3 length: 16 residues. The CDR3: CASSQEPSGGTDTQYF. The CDR3 DNA reads TGCGCCAGCAGCCAAGAGCCTAGCGGGGGGACAGATACGCAGTATTTT.

This clone turned up a few times. This chain uses TRBV5-6 with TRBJ1-1; TRBD1 matches 7 bases. The trim removed 4 bases at V and 0 bases at J, leaving 6 bases unmatched. Germline lookup yields CDR1 SGHDT and CDR2 YYEEEE. This CDR3 contains 15 residues. CDR3 loop: CASSPGQIMNTEAFF. DNA for the CDR3: TGTGCCAGCAGCCCGGGACAGATAATGAACACTGAAGCTTTCTTT.

The V call is TRBV2, the J call TRBJ1-1; D perhaps matches TRBD1 (6 bases). The CDR3 is 15 residues long. V gave up 8 bases and J gave up 1 base, with 17 bases separating them. The germline V gene encodes CDR1 SNHLY and CDR2 FYNNEI. The CDR3 loop is CASDASGHKNTEAFF. CDR3 coding DNA: TGTGCCAGCGATGCCTCGGGACATAAGAACACTGAAGCTTTCTTT.

The chain combines TRBV30 with TRBJ2-7; 7 nucleotides match TRBD1. The trim removed 3 bases at V and 2 bases at J, leaving 4 bases unmatched. Looked up from germline, CDR1 is GTSNPN and CDR2 is SVGIG (reference sequence). This CDR3 is built from 13 residues. This CDR3 reads CAWSRGMTYEQYF. In nucleotides, the CDR3 is TGTGCCTGGAGCAGGGGGATGACCTACGAGCAGTACTTC.

This rearrangement joins TRBV30 to TRBJ1-1; 9 bases are shared with TRBD1. In germline, CDR1 is GTSNPN, CDR2 SVGIG (reference sequence). CDR3 length: 14 residues. Trimming cost V 4 bases and J 4 bases; bases outside gene matches: 7. The CDR3 DNA is TGTGCCTGGACCCCGGGACAGGGAACCACTGAAGCTTTCTTT. Translating it yields CAWTPGQGTTEAFF.